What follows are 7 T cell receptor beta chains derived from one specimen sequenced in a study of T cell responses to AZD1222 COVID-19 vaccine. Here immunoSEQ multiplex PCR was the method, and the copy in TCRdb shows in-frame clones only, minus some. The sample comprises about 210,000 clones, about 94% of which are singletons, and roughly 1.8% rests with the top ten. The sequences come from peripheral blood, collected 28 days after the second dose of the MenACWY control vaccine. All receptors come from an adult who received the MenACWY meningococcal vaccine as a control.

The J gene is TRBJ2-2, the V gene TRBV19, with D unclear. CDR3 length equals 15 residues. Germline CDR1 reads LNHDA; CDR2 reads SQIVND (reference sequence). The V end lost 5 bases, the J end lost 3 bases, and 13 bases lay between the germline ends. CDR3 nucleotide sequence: TGTGCCAGTAGTCAATGGTTCCAGGACACCGGGGAGCTGTTTTTT. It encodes CASSQWFQDTGELFF.

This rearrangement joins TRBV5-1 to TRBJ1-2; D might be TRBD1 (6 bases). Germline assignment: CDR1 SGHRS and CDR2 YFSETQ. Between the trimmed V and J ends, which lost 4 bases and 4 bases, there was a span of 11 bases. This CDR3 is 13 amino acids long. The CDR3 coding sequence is TGCGCCAGCAGCCCGGACAGTTCCTATGGCTACACCTTC. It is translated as CASSPDSSYGYTF.

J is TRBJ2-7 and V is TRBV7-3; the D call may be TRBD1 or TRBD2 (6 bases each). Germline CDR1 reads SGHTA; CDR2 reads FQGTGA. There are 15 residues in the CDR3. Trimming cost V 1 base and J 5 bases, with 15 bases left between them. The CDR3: CASSLNGGGFDEQYF. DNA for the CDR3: TGTGCCAGCAGCTTAAATGGAGGGGGTTTCGACGAGCAGTACTTC.

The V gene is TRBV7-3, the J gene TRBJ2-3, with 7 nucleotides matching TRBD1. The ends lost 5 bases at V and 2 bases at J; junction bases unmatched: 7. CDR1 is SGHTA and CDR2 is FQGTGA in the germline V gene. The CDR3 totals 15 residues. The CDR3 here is CASSPPGQPTDTQYF. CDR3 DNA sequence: TGTGCCAGCAGCCCTCCGGGACAGCCCACAGATACGCAGTATTTT.

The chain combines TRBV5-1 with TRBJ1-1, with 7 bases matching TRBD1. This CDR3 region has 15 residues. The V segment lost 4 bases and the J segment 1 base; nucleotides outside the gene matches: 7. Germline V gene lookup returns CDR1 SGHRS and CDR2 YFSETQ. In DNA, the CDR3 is TGCGCCAGCAGCCGTATAGGGACAGAGAACACTGAAGCTTTCTTT. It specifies CASSRIGTENTEAFF.

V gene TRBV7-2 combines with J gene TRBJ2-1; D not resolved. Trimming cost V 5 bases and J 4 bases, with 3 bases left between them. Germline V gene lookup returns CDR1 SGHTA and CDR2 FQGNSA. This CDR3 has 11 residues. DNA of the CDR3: TGTGCCAGCAGCCCATACAATGAGCAGTTCTTC. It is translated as CASSPYNEQFF.

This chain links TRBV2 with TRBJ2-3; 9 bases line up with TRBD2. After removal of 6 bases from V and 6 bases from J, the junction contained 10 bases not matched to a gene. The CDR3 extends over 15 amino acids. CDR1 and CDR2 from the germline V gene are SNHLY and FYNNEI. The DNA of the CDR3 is TGTGCCAGCAGCATGGCGGGAGGGCCTCGGGATACGCAGTATTTT. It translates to CASSMAGGPRDTQYF.